This T cell receptor (beta chain) was profiled in a study of blood T cell repertoires in COVID-19. V lost 2 bases to trimming and J lost 0 bases, with 11 bases between them. The germline V gene has CDR1 MGHDK and CDR2 SYGVNS. The CDR3 length is 17 residues. The study drew participants aged about 18 to 89 years from around 24 US areas. Participants were placed into cohorts based on the clinical history they reported. Per the study methods: Amplification with reference gene primers provided the estimates of nucleated cell counts. Profiling relied on immunoSEQ multiplex PCR, and the TCRdb table lists in-frame clones only, not all of them. The V and J calls and clone size were taken over from that table, and D and trimming were inferred from the DNA. This table has roughly 520,000 clones, roughly 88% appearing once.

Sequenced material: PBMCs or T cells enriched from blood (not recorded which). This rearrangement joins TRBV25-1 to TRBJ1-6, with unresolved D. The clonotype comes from a woman aged 40 to 50 who had recovered from COVID-19. This CDR3 is CASSEGEPSSYNSPLHF. In nucleotides, the CDR3 is TGTGCCAGCAGTGAAGGGGAGCCGAGCTCCTATAATTCACCCCTCCACTTT.